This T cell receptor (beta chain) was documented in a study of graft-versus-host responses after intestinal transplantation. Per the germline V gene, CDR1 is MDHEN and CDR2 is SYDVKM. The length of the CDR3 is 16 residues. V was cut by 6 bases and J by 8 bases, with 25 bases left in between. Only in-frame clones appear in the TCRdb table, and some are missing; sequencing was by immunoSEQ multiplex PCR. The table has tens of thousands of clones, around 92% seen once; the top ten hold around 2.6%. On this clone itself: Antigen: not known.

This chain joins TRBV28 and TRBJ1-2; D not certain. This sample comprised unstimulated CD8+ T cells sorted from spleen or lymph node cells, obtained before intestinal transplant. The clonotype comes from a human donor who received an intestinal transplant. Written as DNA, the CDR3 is TGTGCCAGCAGCCTATCCCTACATGTCGAAAAGGAGGGCTACACCTTC. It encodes CASSLSLHVEKEGYTF.